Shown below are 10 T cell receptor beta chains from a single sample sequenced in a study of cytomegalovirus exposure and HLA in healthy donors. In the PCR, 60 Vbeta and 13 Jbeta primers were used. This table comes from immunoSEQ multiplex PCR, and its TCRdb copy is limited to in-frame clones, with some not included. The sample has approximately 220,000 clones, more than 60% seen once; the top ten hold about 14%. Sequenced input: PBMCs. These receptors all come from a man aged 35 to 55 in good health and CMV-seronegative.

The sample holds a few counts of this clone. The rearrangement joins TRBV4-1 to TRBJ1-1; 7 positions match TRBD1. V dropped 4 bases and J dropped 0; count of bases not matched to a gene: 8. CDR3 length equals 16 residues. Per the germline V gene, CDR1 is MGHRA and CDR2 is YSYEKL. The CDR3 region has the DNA TGCGCCAGCAGCCCAAAACAGGGGCCTATGAACACTGAAGCTTTCTTT. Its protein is CASSPKQGPMNTEAFF.

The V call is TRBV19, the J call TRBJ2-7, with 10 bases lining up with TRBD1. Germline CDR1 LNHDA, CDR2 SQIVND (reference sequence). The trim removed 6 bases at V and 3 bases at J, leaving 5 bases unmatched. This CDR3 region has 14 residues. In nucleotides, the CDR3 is TGTGCCAGTAGCGGGACAGGGGACGTCTACGAGCAGTACTTC. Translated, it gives CASSGTGDVYEQYF.

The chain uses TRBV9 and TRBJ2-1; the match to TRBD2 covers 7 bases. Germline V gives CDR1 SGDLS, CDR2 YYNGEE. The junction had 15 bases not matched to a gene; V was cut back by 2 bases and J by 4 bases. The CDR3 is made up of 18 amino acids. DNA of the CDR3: TGTGCCAGCAGCGTGGGCAGTTCAATTGCGGGGGAATACAATGAGCAGTTCTTC. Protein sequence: CASSVGSSIAGEYNEQFF.

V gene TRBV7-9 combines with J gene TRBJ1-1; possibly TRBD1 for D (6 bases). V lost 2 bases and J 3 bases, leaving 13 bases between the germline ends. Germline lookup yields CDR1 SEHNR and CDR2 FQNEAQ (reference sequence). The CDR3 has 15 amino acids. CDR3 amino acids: CASSLYRVRDTEAFF. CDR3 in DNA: TGTGCCAGCAGCTTATACAGGGTTAGGGACACTGAAGCTTTCTTT.

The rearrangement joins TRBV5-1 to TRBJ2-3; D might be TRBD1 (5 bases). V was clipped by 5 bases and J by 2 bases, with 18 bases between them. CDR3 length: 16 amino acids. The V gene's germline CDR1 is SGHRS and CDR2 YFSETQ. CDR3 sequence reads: CASSLRGWASTDTQYF. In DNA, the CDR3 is TGCGCCAGCAGTCTAAGGGGTTGGGCATCCACAGATACGCAGTATTTT.

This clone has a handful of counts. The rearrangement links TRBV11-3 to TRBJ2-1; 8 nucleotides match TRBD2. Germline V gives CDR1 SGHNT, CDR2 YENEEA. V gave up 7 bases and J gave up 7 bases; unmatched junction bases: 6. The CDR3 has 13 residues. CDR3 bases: TGTGCCAGCATTCGGGGGGGGTTGAATGAGCAGTTCTTC. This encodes CASIRGGLNEQFF.

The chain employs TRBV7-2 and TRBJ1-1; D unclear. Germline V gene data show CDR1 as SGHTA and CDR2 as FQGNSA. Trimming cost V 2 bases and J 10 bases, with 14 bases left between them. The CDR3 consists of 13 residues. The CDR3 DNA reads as TGTGCCAGCAGCTTACCACGGCTAAACAGAGCTTTCTTT. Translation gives CASSLPRLNRAFF. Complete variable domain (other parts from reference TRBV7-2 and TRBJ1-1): GAGVSQSPSNKVTEKGKDVELRCDPISGHTALYWYRQSLGQGLEFLIYFQGNSAPDKSGLPSDRFSAERTGGSVSTLTIQRTQQEDSAVYLCASSLPRLNRAFFGQGTRLTVV.

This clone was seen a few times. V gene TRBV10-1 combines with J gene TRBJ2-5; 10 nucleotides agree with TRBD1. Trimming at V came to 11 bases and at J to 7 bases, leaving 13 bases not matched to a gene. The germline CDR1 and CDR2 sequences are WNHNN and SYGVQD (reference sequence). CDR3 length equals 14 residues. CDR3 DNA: TGCGCCTTTAGACAGGGGGCGATCTTGGTGACCCAGTACTTC. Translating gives CAFRQGAILVTQYF.

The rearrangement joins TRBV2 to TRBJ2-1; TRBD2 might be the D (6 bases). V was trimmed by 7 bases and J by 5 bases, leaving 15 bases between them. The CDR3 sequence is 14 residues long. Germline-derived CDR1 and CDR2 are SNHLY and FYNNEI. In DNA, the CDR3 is TGTGCCAGCACCCTCGCCAGGACTAACAATGAGCAGTTCTTC. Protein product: CASTLARTNNEQFF.

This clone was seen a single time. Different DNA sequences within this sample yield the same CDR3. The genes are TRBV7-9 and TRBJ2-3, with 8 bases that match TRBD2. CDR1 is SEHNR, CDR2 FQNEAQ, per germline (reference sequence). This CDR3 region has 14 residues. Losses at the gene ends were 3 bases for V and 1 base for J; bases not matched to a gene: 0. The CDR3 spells CASSFGGGTDTQYF. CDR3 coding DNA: TGTGCCAGCAGCTTCGGGGGGGGCACAGATACGCAGTATTTT.